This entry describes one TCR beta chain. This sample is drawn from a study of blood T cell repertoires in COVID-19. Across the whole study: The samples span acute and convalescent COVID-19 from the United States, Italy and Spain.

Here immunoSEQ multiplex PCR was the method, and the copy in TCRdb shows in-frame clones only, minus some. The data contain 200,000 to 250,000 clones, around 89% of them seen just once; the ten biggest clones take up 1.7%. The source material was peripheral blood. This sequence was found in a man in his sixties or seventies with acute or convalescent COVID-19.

As DNA, the CDR3 is TGTGCCAGCAGCCCTAGGGGGACTAGCGGGAGTCATGAGCAGTTCTTC. Translated: CASSPRGTSGSHEQFF. J is TRBJ2-1 and V is TRBV9; 14 bases align to TRBD2. J lost 8 bases, V lost 4 bases, and 8 bases had no gene match. Germline V gives CDR1 SGDLS, CDR2 YYNGEE. The CDR3 contains 16 residues.